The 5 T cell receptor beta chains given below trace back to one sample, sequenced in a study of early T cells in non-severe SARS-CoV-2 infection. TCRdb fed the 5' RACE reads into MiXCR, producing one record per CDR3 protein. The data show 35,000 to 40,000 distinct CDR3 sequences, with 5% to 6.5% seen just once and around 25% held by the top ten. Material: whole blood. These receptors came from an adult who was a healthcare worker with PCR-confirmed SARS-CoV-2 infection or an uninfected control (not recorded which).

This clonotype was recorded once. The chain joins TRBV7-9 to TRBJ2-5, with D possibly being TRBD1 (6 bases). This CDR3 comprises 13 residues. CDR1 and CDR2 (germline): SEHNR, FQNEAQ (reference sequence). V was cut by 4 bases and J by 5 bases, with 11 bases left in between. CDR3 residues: CASSSRTAETQYF. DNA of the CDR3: TGTGCCAGCAGCTCACGGACAGCGGAGACCCAGTACTTC.

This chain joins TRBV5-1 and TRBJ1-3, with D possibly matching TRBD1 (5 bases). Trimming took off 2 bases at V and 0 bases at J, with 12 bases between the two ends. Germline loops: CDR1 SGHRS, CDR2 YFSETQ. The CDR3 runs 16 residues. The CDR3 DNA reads TGCGCCAGCAGCTTTAGGGGCCGGGACTCTGGAAACACCATATATTTT. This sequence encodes CASSFRGRDSGNTIYF.

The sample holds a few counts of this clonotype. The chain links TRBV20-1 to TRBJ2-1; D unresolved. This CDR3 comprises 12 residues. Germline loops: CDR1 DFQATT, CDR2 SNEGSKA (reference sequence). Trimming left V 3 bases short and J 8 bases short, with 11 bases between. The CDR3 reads CSASGQSYEQFF. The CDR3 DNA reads TGCAGTGCTAGTGGGCAGAGCTATGAGCAGTTCTTC.

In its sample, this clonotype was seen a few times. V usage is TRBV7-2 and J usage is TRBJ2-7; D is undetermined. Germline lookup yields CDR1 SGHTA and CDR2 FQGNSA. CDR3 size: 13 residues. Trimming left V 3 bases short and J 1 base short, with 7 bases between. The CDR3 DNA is TGTGCCAGCAGCTTCGGGCCTTCCTACGAGCAGTACTTC. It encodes CASSFGPSYEQYF.

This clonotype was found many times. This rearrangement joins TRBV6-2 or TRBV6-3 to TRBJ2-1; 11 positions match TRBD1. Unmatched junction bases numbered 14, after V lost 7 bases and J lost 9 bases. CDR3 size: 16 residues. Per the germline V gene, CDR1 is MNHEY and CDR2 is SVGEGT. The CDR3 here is CASTPEGQGARGEQFF. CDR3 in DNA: TGTGCCAGCACCCCTGAAGGACAGGGGGCCAGAGGTGAGCAGTTCTTC.